The 7 T cell receptor beta chains presented below share a single source sample, sequenced in a study of post-analysis software for immune sequencing data (dated by TCRdb to the mid-2010s). The full study reports these points: Significantly higher frequencies in patients than in controls were found for five or six TRBV segments, including TRBV5-6, TRBV5-1 and TRBV20-1.

No antigens are known for them. The library was produced with PCR. The listed sequencing device is Illumina HiSeq 2500. To reduce PCR and sequencing biases, unique molecular identifiers were built into the TCR beta cDNA libraries. TCRdb ran its own pipeline on the public reads, namely fastp trimming at Q25 and MiXCR clone calling, and kept in-frame beta chains. Records with the same CDR3 protein are collapsed into one entry carrying the most frequent genes and DNA. The table for this sample lists hundreds of thousands of distinct CDR3 sequences; around 40% of them were counted only once. Around 10% of the sample goes to the ten largest clones. The sample comprised blood. The receptors stem from a girl aged 5-17 years with multiple sclerosis.

This chain links TRBV25-1 with TRBJ2-4; 7 bases line up with TRBD1. TRBJ2-7 explains the end of the DNA better; the J call may be wrong. This CDR3 is 15 amino acids long. CDR1 and CDR2 from the germline V gene are MGHDK and SYGVNS. This CDR3 is CASSLQHTGDYEQYF. CDR3 coding DNA: TGTGCCAGCAGCCTCCAACACACAGGGGATTACGAGCAGTACTTC.

On this clonotype itself: Mismatch with germline at one junction end may stem from a read error. V is TRBV9 and J is TRBJ2-5; 13 bases are a match to TRBD2. CDR1 is SGDLS, CDR2 YYNGEE, per germline. There are 18 residues in the CDR3. The CDR3 loop reads CASSTPRTSGSYWETRYF. The CDR3 bases are TGTGCCAGCAGCACTCCCAGGACTAGCGGGAGTTATTGGGAGACCCGGTACTTC.

This sequence joins TRBV27 and TRBJ2-7, with 8 bases identical to TRBD2. CDR3 size: 16 residues. Germline lookup yields CDR1 MNHEY and CDR2 SMNVEV (reference sequence). V gave up 6 bases and J gave up 5 bases; unmatched junction bases: 15. The CDR3 loop is CASRHAPGTREDEQYF. For the CDR3, the DNA is TGTGCCAGCAGACACGCACCCGGGACTAGAGAGGACGAGCAGTACTTC.

This clonotype appeared a few times. V and J are TRBV6-1 and TRBJ2-1; no definite D call. Germline V lookup: CDR1 MNHNS, CDR2 SASEGT. CDR3 length: 12 amino acids. Trimming took off 3 bases at V and 4 bases at J, with 4 bases between the two ends. The CDR3 DNA follows: TGTGCCAGCAGTGATCAGTACAATGAGCAGTTCTTC. Translating gives CASSDQYNEQFF.

This clonotype has at least ten counts. The chain carries TRBV18 and TRBJ2-7; D not resolved. Germline V CDR1 and CDR2: KGHSH, LQKENI. V lost 2 bases and J lost 3, with 5 bases in between. CDR3 size: 12 residues. CDR3 loop: CASSPADYEQYF. CDR3 sequence (DNA): TGTGCCAGCTCACCAGCAGACTACGAGCAGTACTTC.

The chain carries TRBV29-1 and TRBJ1-1; TRBD1 aligns across 9 bases. CDR3 length: 15 residues. V was pared by 6 bases and J by 7 bases, with 15 bases of the junction left unmatched. Germline V gives CDR1 SQVTM, CDR2 ANQGSEA. CDR3 nucleotides: TGCAGCGTAGTGGACCCGGGACAGGGTAGAAGTGAAGCTTTCTTT. It specifies CSVVDPGQGRSEAFF.

The chain has TRBV5-6 and TRBJ2-7; no clear D gene. V lost 4 bases and J lost 2, with 16 bases in between. The CDR3 has 15 residues. Germline values: CDR1 SGHDT, CDR2 YYEEEE. The DNA for the CDR3 is TGTGCCAGCAGCCTTAACCTGGCCTCCACCTACGAGCAGTACTTC. Its translation: CASSLNLASTYEQYF.